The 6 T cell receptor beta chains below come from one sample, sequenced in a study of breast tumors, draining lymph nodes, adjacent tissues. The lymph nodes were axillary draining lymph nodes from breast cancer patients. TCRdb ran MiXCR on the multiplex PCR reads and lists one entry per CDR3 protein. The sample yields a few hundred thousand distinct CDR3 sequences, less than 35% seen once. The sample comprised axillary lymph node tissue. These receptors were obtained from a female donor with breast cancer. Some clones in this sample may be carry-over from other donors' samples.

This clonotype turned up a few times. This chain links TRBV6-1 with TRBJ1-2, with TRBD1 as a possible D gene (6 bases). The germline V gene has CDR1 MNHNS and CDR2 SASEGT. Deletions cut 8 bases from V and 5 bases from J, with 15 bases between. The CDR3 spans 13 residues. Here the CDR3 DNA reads TGTGCCAGCGAGCAGGGGCAAAATTATGGCTACACCTTC. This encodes CASEQGQNYGYTF.

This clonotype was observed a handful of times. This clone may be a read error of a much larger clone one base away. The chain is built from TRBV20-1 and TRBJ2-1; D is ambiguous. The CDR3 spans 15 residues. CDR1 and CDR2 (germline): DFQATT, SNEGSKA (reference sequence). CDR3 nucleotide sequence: TGCAGTGCTAGTCCCCTTATTGGCTCCTCCAATGAGCAGTTCTTC. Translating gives CSASPLIGSSNEQFF.

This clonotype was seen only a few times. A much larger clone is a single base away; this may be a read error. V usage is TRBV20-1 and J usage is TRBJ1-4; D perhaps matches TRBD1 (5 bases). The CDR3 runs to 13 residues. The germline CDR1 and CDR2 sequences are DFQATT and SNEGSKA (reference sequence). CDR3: CSAADSLNETLFF. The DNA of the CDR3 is TGCAGTGCTGCCGACAGTTTAAATGAAACACTGTTTTTT.

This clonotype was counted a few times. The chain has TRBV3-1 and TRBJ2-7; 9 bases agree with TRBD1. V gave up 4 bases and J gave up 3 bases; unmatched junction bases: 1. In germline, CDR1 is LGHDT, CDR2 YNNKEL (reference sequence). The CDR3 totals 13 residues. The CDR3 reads CASSRQGVYEQYF. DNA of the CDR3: TGTGCCAGCAGCCGACAGGGGGTCTACGAGCAGTACTTC.

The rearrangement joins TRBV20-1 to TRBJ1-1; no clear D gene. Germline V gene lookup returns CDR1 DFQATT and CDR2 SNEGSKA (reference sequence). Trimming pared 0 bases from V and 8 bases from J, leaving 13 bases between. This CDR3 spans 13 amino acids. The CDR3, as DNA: TGCAGTGCTAGAGATCAGACACATGAGGAAGCTTTCTTT. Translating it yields CSARDQTHEEAFF.

The CDR3 here is CASSLGTSGGEAGTQYF. In DNA, the CDR3 is TGTGCCAGCAGCTTAGGGACTAGCGGGGGGGAAGCCGGGACCCAGTACTTC. This chain connects TRBV11-2 to TRBJ2-5; 15 bases are a match to TRBD2. This CDR3 comprises 17 residues. With 1 base clipped from V and 7 bases from J, the junction kept 7 bases outside the gene matches. Germline lookup yields CDR1 SGHAT and CDR2 FQNNGV.